Presented here are 26 T cell receptor beta chains from one specimen sequenced in a study of T cell clusters in autoimmune cytopenias. About 37,500 genome equivalents of blood DNA were amplified for TRB. TRB rearrangements were amplified by touch-down multiplex PCR with mixed TRB-A/B primers. TCRdb processed the multiplex PCR reads again and assigns one entry to each CDR3 protein, with no DNA. The clone table shows approximately 3,000 distinct CDR3 sequences, with the ten largest holding around 25%. Sequencing used peripheral blood. The source of these receptors is a human donor with an autoimmune cytopenia or autoimmune hepatitis (not recorded which).

This clonotype counts as medium-sized by frequency. The V gene is TRBV12-3 or TRBV12-4, the J gene TRBJ1-1; TCRdb outputs TRBD1, but without DNA this stays unchecked. This CDR3 comprises 15 residues. Here the CDR3 reads CASSPRETRNTEAFF.

By frequency, this clonotype registers medium-sized (0.01 to 0.1%). CDR3 in amino acids: CASRAQIHTPGGYTF. The chain has TRBV6-1 and TRBJ1-2. From germline, CDR1 is MNHNS and CDR2 SASEGT. The CDR3 has 15 amino acids.

This clonotype is labeled medium-sized based on frequency. The genes are TRBV19 and TRBJ1-2; TCRdb outputs TRBD1, but without DNA this stays unchecked. Looked up from germline, CDR1 is LNHDA and CDR2 is SQIVND (reference sequence). The length of the CDR3 is 16 residues. The chain's CDR3 is CASSMMDRTSDYGYTF.

This clonotype is classed as medium-sized by frequency. This rearrangement joins TRBV6-2 or TRBV6-3 to TRBJ2-7. CDR3 length: 14 amino acids. CDR1 and CDR2 from the germline V gene are MNHEY and SVGEGT. The CDR3 protein is CASSLDGSSYEQYF.

This clonotype registers medium-sized by frequency. V gene TRBV6-5 combines with J gene TRBJ2-7; the D gene TCRdb calls, TRBD2, cannot be checked with no DNA. This CDR3 has 15 amino acids. The germline gives CDR1 MNHEY, CDR2 SVGAGI. CDR3 sequence reads: CASKGVGDKAYEQYF.

This clonotype registers medium-sized by frequency. The V call is TRBV6-1, the J call TRBJ2-1; TCRdb returns TRBD2, unconfirmable since there is no DNA. This CDR3 is 13 amino acids long. CDR1 is MNHNS and CDR2 is SASEGT in the germline V gene. The CDR3 is CASSEGPGSEQFF.

In terms of frequency, this clonotype is medium-sized (0.01 to 0.1%). J is TRBJ2-1 and V is TRBV5-5. The germline V gene has CDR1 SGHKS and CDR2 YYEKEE (reference sequence). This CDR3 spans 13 amino acids. The CDR3 sequence is CASSLGGYNEQFF.

This clonotype is identified as medium-sized from frequency. The rearrangement links TRBV5-4 to TRBJ2-5; TCRdb's D call, TRBD1, is unchecked because there is no DNA. The CDR3 is 15 residues long. Per the germline V gene, CDR1 is SGHNT and CDR2 is YYREEE (reference sequence). The CDR3 reads CASSPDNRVIETQYF.

The chain couples TRBV24-1 to TRBJ2-3; TCRdb's D call, TRBD1, is unchecked because there is no DNA. The CDR3 totals 13 residues. In germline, CDR1 is KGHDR, CDR2 SFDVKD. CDR3 amino acids: CATSFTGIDTQYF.

This clonotype ranks as medium-sized in terms of frequency. This rearrangement joins TRBV7-2 to TRBJ2-2; the D call of TRBD2 rests on TCRdb alone, since no DNA is present to check it. Germline V CDR1 and CDR2: SGHTA, FQGNSA. The length of the CDR3 is 16 residues. The CDR3 here is CASRLVGGWHTGELFF. Full variable domain (outside the CDR3, taken from reference TRBV7-2 and TRBJ2-2): GAGVSQSPSNKVTEKGKDVELRCDPISGHTALYWYRQSLGQGLEFLIYFQGNSAPDKSGLPSDRFSAERTGGSVSTLTIQRTQQEDSAVYLCASRLVGGWHTGELFFGEGSRLTVL.

This clonotype is deemed medium-sized by its frequency. CDR3 region: CASSSGTGGYEQYF. V and J are TRBV27 and TRBJ2-7; TCRdb's D call, TRBD1, is unchecked because there is no DNA. This CDR3 comprises 14 residues. Per germline, CDR1 MNHEY and CDR2 SMNVEV (reference sequence).

Frequency places this clonotype as medium-sized (0.01 to 0.1%). This CDR3 reads CASIRDRNSNQPQHF. This chain uses TRBV6-1 with TRBJ1-5; TCRdb calls TRBD1, which cannot be checked without DNA. Looked up from germline, CDR1 is MNHNS and CDR2 is SASEGT. The CDR3 has 15 residues.

This clonotype is deemed medium-sized by its frequency. This rearrangement joins TRBV5-5 to TRBJ2-5; the TRBD2 assignment by TCRdb is unverifiable without DNA. Germline CDR1 SGHKS, CDR2 YYEKEE (reference sequence). The CDR3 runs to 15 residues. The CDR3 is CASSLGGALQETQYF.

This clonotype is identified as medium-sized from frequency. The chain couples TRBV6-1 to TRBJ1-3; TCRdb outputs TRBD1, but without DNA this stays unchecked. Germline lookup yields CDR1 MNHNS and CDR2 SASEGT. The CDR3 covers 17 residues. CDR3 protein: CASSESGRTYSGNTIYF.

This chain uses TRBV20-1 with TRBJ1-2. The germline V gene has CDR1 DFQATT and CDR2 SNEGSKA (reference sequence). CDR3 length: 12 amino acids. Here the CDR3 reads CSATPTVYDYTF.

The rearrangement joins TRBV6-5 to TRBJ2-7. Germline CDR1 reads MNHEY; CDR2 reads SVGAGI. The CDR3 consists of 12 residues. The CDR3 here is CASSESSYEQYF.

This clonotype is deemed medium-sized by its frequency. CDR3 sequence: CASSQDLVSWGGREQYF. The rearrangement joins TRBV4-2 to TRBJ2-7; the TCRdb call, TRBD2, lacks DNA for checking. CDR3 length: 17 amino acids. Germline V lookup: CDR1 LGHNA, CDR2 YNFKEQ.

Its frequency marks this clonotype as medium-sized (0.01 to 0.1%). This chain joins TRBV6-5 and TRBJ1-2. Germline V CDR1 and CDR2: MNHEY, SVGAGI. The CDR3 totals 16 residues. The CDR3: CASSFTPRSHNYGYTF.

The chain employs TRBV5-1 and TRBJ1-1; the D gene TCRdb calls, TRBD1, cannot be checked with no DNA. CDR1 is SGHRS and CDR2 is YFSETQ in the germline V gene. The CDR3 covers 18 residues. The CDR3 spells CASSVLWDRGTDNTEAFF.

This clonotype is deemed medium-sized by its frequency. V and J are TRBV6-5 and TRBJ1-1; absent DNA, TCRdb's TRBD1 call cannot be checked. Germline-derived CDR1 and CDR2 are MNHEY and SVGAGI. The CDR3 has 16 residues. CDR3 sequence reads: CASRRTGGLVNTEAFF.

The chain couples TRBV11-2 to TRBJ2-1. There are 11 residues in the CDR3. Germline assignment: CDR1 SGHAT and CDR2 FQNNGV. The CDR3 here is CASSFHNEQFF.

This clonotype is classed as medium-sized by frequency. The chain recombines TRBV6-6 with TRBJ1-6; the D gene TCRdb calls, TRBD1, cannot be checked with no DNA. This CDR3 has 13 residues. The germline V gene encodes CDR1 MNHNY and CDR2 SVGAGI (reference sequence). This CDR3 reads CASRRDSNSPLHF.

This clonotype is deemed medium-sized by its frequency. The V and J genes are TRBV5-4 and TRBJ2-7. This CDR3 contains 16 residues. Looked up from germline, CDR1 is SGHNT and CDR2 is YYREEE (reference sequence). CDR3: CASSLDVQAATYEQYF.

The J gene is TRBJ1-1, the V gene TRBV27. From germline, CDR1 is MNHEY and CDR2 SMNVEV (reference sequence). This CDR3 is built from 14 residues. This CDR3 reads CASSNQASNTEAFF.

This clonotype is labeled medium-sized based on frequency. The chain recombines TRBV30 with TRBJ1-1; the D call from TCRdb, TRBD1, cannot be confirmed without DNA. The V gene's germline CDR1 is GTSNPN and CDR2 SVGIG (reference sequence). The CDR3 is 13 residues long. This CDR3 is CAWNQQENTEAFF.

This clonotype is labeled medium-sized based on frequency. The chain is built from TRBV6-5 and TRBJ1-5; the D call of TRBD1 rests on TCRdb alone, since no DNA is present to check it. Germline V gives CDR1 MNHEY, CDR2 SVGAGI. This CDR3 is 15 amino acids long. The chain's CDR3 is CASRRSGGGNQPQHF.